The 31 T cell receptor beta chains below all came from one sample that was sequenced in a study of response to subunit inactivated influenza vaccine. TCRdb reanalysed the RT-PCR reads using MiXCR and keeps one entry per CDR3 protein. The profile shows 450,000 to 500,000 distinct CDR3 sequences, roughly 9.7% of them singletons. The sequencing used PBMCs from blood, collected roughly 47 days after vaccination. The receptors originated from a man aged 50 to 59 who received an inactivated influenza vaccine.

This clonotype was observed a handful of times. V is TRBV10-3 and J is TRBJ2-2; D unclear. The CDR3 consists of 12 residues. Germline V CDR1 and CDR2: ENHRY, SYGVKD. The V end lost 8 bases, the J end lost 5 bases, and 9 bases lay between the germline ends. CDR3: CAIPGPTGELFF. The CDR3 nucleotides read TGTGCCATCCCCGGACCGACCGGGGAGCTGTTTTTT.

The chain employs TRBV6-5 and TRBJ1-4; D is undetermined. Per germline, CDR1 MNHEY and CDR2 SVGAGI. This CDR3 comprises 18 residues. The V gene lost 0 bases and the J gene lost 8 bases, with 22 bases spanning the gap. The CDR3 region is CASSYSTSPVAGQEKLFF. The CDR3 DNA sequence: TGTGCCAGCAGTTACTCGACCTCCCCCGTGGCCGGGCAGGAAAAACTGTTTTTT.

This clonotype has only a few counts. The CDR3 DNA reads as TGTGCCAGCAGCACCCGGGGACAGTCTCTCCAAGAGACCCAGTACTTC. This gives the protein CASSTRGQSLQETQYF. The chain recombines TRBV21-1 with TRBJ2-5; no check of the table's D call, TRBD1, against the DNA was made. TRBV21-1 represents a pseudogene. CDR3 length: 16 amino acids.

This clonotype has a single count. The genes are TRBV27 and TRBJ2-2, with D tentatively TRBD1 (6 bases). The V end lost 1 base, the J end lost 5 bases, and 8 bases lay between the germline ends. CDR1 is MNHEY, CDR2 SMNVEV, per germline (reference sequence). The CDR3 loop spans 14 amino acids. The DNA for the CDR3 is TGTGCCAGCAGTTTATGGGGGCCGACCGGGGAGCTGTTTTTT. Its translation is CASSLWGPTGELFF.

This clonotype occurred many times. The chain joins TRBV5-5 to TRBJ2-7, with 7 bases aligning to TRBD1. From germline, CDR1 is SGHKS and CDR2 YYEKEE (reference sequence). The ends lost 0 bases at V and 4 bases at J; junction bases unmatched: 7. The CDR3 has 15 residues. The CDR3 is CASSLEKGAAYEQYF. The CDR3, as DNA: TGTGCCAGCAGCTTGGAAAAGGGGGCGGCGTACGAGCAGTACTTC.

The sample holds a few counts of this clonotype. CDR3 loop: CATARIAGGLLEQFF. The CDR3 nucleotides are TGTGCCACCGCGAGGATAGCGGGAGGGCTACTTGAGCAGTTCTTC. This chain joins TRBV24-1 and TRBJ2-1, with 11 bases lining up with TRBD2. Germline assignment: CDR1 KGHDR and CDR2 SFDVKD. The CDR3 is made up of 15 amino acids. J gave up 9 bases and V 9 bases, and 12 bases lay outside the gene matches.

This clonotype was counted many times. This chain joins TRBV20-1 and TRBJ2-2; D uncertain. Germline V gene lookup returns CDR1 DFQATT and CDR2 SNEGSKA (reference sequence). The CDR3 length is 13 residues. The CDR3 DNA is TGCCATAGAAGCGATTCAAACACCGGGGAGCTGTTTTTT. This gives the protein CHRSDSNTGELFF.

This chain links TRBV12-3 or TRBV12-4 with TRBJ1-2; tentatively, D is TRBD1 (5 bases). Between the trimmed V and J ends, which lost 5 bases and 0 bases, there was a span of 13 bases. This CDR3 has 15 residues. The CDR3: CASSRDSLANYGYTF. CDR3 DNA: TGTGCCAGCAGTCGAGACAGTTTAGCTAACTATGGCTACACCTTC.

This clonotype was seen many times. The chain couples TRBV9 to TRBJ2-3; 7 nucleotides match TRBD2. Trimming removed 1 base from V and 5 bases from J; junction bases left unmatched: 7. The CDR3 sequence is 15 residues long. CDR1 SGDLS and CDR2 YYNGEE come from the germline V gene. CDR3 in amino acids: CASSVRGRAGDTQYF. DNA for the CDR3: TGTGCCAGCAGCGTACGAGGGAGGGCTGGAGATACGCAGTATTTT.

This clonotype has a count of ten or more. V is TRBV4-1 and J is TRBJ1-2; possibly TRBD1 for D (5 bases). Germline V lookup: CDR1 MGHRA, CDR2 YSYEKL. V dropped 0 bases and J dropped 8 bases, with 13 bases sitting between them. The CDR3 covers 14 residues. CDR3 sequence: CASSQDGTIQGYTF. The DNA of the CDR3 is TGCGCCAGCAGCCAAGATGGGACCATCCAAGGCTACACCTTC.

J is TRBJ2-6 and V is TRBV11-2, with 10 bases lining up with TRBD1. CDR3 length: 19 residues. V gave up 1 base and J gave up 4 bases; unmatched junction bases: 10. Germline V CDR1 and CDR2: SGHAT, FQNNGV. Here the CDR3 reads CASSLVRTGGPQGANVLTF. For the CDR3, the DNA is TGTGCCAGCAGCTTAGTGAGGACAGGGGGTCCGCAGGGGGCCAACGTCCTGACTTTC.

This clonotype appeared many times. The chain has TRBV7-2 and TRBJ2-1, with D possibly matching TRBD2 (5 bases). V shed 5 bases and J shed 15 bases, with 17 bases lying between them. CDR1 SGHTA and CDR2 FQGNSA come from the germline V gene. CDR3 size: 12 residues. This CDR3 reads CASSPSRVSVFF. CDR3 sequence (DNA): TGTGCCAGCAGCCCTAGCCGGGTCTCGGTGTTCTTC.

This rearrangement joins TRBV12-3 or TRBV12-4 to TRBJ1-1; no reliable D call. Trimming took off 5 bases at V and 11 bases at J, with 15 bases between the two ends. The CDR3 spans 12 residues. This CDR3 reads CASSTHPTSAFF. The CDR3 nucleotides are TGTGCCAGCAGTACCCACCCCACGTCGGCTTTCTTT.

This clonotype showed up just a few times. This CDR3 reads CASTIGLTLYEQYF. CDR3 nucleotide sequence: TGTGCCAGCACTATCGGACTTACTCTCTACGAGCAGTACTTC. This chain uses TRBV7-2 with TRBJ2-7; D is possibly TRBD2 (5 bases). Germline loops: CDR1 SGHTA, CDR2 FQGNSA. V was pared by 7 bases and J by 3 bases, with 16 bases between. The CDR3 has 14 amino acids.

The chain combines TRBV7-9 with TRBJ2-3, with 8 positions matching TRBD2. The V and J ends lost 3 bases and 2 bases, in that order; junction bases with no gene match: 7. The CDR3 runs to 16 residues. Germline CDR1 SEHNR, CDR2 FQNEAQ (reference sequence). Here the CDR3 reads CASSFDRTSLTDTQYF. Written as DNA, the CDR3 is TGTGCCAGCAGCTTCGACCGGACTAGCCTCACAGATACGCAGTATTTT.

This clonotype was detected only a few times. This CDR3 is CASRGTGAGELFF. The CDR3 DNA follows: TGTGCCAGCCGCGGGACAGGCGCCGGGGAGCTGTTTTTT. This rearrangement joins TRBV7-2 to TRBJ2-2; TRBD1 aligns across 8 bases. CDR3 size: 13 residues. Trimming at V came to 8 bases and at J to 6 bases, leaving 5 bases not matched to a gene. Per germline, CDR1 SGHTA and CDR2 FQGNSA.

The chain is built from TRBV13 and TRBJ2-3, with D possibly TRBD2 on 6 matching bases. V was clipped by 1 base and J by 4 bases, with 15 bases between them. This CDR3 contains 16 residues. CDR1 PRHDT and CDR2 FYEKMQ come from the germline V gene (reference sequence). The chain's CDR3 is CASSLEMMLASDTQYF. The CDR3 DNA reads TGTGCCAGCAGCTTAGAGATGATGCTAGCGTCAGATACGCAGTATTTT.

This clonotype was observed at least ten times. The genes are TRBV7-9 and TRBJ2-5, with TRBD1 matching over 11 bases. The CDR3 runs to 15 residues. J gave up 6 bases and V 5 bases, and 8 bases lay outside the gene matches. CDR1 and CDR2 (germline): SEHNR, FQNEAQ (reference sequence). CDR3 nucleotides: TGTGCCAGCAGCCAAGGGACAGGGGGTTTGAAGACCCAGTACTTC. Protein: CASSQGTGGLKTQYF.

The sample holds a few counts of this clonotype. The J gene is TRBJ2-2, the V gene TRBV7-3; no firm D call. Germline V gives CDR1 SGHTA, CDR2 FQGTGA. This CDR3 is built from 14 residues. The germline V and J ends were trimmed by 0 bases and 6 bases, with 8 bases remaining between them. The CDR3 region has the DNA TGTGCCAGCAGCTTAACCGTGGGTCCCGGGGAGCTGTTTTTT. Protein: CASSLTVGPGELFF.

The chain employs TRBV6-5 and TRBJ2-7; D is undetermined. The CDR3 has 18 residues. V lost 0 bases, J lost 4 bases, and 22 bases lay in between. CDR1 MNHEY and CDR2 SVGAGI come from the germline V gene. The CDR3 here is CASSYSMAGDSYYYEQYF. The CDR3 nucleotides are TGTGCCAGCAGTTACTCGATGGCTGGGGATTCCTACTATTACGAGCAGTACTTC.

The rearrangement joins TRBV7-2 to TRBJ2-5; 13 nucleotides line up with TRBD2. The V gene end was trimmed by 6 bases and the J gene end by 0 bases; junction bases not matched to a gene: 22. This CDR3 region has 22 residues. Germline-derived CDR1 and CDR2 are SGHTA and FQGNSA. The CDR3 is CASSRLGRPKTSGGPYQETQYF. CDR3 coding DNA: TGTGCCAGCAGTCGCTTAGGGAGGCCCAAGACTAGCGGGGGGCCTTACCAAGAGACCCAGTACTTC.

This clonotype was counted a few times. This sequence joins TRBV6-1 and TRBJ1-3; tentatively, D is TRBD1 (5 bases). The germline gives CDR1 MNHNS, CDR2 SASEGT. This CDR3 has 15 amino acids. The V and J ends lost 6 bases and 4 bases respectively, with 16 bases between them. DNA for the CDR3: TGTGCCAGCAGAGAGTCCCGGGGCAAAGGAAACACCATATATTTT. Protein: CASRESRGKGNTIYF.

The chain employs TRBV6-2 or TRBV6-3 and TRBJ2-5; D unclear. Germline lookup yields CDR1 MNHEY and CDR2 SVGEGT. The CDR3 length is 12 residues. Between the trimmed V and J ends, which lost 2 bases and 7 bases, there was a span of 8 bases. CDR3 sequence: CASSYRSGTQYF. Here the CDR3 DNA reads TGTGCCAGCAGTTACAGGTCCGGGACCCAGTACTTC.

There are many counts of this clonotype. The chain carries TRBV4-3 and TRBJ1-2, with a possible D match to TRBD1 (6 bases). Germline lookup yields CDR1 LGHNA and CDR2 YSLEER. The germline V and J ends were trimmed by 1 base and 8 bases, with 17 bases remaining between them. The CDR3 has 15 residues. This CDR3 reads CASSQAGEGGAGYTF. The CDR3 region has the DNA TGCGCCAGCAGCCAAGCCGGAGAGGGGGGGGCGGGCTACACCTTC.

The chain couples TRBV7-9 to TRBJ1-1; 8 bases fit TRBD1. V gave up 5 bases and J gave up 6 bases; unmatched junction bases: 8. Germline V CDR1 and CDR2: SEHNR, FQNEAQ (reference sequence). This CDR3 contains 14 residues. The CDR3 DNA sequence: TGTGCCAGCAGCCCTACCTTGACAGGGGCTGAAGCTTTCTTT. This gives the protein CASSPTLTGAEAFF.

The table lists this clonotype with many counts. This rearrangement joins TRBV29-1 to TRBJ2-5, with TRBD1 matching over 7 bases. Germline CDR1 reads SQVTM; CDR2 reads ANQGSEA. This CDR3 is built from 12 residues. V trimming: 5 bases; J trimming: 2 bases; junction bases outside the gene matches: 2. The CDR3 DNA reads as TGCAGCGTTTCGGGACAGCAAGAGACCCAGTACTTC. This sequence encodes CSVSGQQETQYF.

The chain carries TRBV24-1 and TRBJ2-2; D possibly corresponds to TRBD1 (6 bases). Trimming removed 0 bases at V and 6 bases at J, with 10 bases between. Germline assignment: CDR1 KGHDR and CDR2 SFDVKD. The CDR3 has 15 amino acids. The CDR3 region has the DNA TGTGCCACCAGTGATTTGAGCCAGGGGTCCGGGGAGCTGTTTTTT. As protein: CATSDLSQGSGELFF.

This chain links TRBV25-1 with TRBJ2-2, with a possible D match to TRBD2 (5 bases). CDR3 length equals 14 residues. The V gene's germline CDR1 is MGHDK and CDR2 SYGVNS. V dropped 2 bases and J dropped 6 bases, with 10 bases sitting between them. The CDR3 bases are TGTGCCAGCAGTGAAGCTGGGAGCGCCGGGGAGCTGTTTTTT. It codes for CASSEAGSAGELFF.

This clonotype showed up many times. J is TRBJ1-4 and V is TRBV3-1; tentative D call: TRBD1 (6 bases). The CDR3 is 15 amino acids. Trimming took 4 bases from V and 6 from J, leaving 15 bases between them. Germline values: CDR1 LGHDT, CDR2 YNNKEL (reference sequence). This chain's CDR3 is CASSPLGQLDEKLFF. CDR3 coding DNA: TGTGCCAGCAGCCCTCTCGGACAGTTGGATGAAAAACTGTTTTTT.

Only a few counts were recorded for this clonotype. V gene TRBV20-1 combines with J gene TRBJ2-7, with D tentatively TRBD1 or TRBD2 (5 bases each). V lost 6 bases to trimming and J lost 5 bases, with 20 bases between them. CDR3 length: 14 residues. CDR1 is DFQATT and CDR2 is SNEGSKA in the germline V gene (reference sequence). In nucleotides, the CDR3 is TGCAGTGCCCCTGGGTGGCAGGGAGTAAACGAGCAGTACTTC. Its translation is CSAPGWQGVNEQYF.

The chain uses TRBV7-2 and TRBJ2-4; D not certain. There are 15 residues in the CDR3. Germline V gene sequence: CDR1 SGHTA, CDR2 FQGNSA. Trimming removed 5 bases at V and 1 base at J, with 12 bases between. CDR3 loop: CASSPGSLAKNIQYF. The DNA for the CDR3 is TGTGCCAGCAGCCCCGGGTCCCTGGCCAAAAACATTCAGTACTTC.